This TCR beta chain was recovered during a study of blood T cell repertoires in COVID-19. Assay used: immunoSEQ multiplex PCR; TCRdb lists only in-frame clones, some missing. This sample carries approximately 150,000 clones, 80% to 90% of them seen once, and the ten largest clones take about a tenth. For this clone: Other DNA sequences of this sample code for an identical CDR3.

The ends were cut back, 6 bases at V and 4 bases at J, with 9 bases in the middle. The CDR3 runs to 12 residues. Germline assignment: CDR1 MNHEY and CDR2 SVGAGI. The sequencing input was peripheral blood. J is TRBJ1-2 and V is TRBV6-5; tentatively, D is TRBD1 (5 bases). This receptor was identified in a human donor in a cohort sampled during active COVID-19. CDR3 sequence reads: CASSLGGYGYTF. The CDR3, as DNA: TGTGCCAGCAGCCTGGGGGGCTATGGCTACACCTTC.